This TCR beta chain was recorded in a study of T-cell memory formation after mild COVID-19. Study context: Clusters of TCRs were largely donor specific. Notes on the study in general: Contracting clones from day 15 to 85 showed balanced CD4/CD8; later expanders favored CD4+. What remained unconfirmed was the SARS-CoV-2 specificity of second-wave clones peaking on day 37.

The CDR3 contains 14 residues. V was cut by 4 bases and J by 4 bases, with 12 bases left in between. CDR1 SGHRS and CDR2 YFSETQ come from the germline V gene. After 5'RACE with constant-segment primers, TCR alpha and TCR beta cDNA libraries carrying sample barcodes and UMIs were obtained. TCRdb re-analysed the 5' RACE reads in MiXCR, keeping a single row per CDR3 protein. The sample carries 110,000 to 150,000 distinct CDR3 sequences, around 15% recorded once. Concerning this clonotype: Antigen specificity is unknown.

Source material: PBMCs or a T cell subset sorted from them (not recorded which). The sequence was obtained from an adult woman who had mild COVID-19 (a few samples of this study predate the infection). Cell type and time point are not known. This chain connects TRBV5-1 to TRBJ2-1; the D is unclear. CDR3 in amino acids: CASSTTEIYNEQFF. For the CDR3, the DNA is TGCGCCAGCAGCACCACAGAGATATACAATGAGCAGTTCTTC. Supplemented by reference TRBV5-1 and TRBJ2-1, the full variable domain reads KAGVTQTPRYLIKTRGQQVTLSCSPISGHRSVSWYQQTPGQGLQFLFEYFSETQRNKGNFPGRFSGRQFSNSRSEMNVSTLELGDSALYLCASSTTEIYNEQFFGPGTRLTVL.